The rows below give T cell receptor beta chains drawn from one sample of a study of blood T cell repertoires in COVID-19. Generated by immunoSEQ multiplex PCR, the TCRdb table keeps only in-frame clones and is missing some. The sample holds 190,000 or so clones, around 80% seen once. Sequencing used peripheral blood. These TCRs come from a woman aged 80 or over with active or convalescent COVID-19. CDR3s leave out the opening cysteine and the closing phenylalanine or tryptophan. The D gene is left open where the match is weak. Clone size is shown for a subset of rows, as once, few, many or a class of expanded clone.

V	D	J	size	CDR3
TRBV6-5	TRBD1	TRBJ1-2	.	ARRTGAYGYT
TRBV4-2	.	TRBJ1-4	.	ASSHPQTGGEKLF
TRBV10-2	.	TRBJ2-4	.	ASRSGETAGINIQY
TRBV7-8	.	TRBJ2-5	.	ASSLGSLQLVGGETQY
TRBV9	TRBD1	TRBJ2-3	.	ASSPSRDRTTDTQY
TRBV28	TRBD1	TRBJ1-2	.	ASSLPNRGAYGYT
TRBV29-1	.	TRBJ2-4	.	SVEVLAKNIQY
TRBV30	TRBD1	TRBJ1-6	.	AGVRTGTNSENSPLH
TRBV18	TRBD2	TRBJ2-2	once	ASSPFSGRGTGELF
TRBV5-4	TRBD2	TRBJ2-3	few	ASSFKLAGSTDTQY
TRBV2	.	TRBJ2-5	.	ASSEDRGGQETQY
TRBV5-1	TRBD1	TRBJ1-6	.	ASSQGQGAMWYNSPLH
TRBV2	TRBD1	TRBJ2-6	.	ASSVGQAGGANVLT
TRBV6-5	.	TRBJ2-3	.	ASRKAGGDTQY
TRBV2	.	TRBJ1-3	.	ASSDWGAGNTIY
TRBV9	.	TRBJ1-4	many	ASSPSGGRDEKLF
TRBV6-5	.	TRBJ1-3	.	ASIMSPGNTIY
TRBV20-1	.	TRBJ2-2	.	SASLLGPNTGELF
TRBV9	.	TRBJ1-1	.	ASSSIIQGSGNTEAF
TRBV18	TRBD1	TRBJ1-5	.	ASSPLAGTVSNQPQH
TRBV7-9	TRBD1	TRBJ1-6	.	ASSQTGANSPLH
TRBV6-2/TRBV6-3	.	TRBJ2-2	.	ASSYPKGGLSTGELF
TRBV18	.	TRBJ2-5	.	ASSPEETQY
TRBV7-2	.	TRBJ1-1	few	ASGPGAEAF